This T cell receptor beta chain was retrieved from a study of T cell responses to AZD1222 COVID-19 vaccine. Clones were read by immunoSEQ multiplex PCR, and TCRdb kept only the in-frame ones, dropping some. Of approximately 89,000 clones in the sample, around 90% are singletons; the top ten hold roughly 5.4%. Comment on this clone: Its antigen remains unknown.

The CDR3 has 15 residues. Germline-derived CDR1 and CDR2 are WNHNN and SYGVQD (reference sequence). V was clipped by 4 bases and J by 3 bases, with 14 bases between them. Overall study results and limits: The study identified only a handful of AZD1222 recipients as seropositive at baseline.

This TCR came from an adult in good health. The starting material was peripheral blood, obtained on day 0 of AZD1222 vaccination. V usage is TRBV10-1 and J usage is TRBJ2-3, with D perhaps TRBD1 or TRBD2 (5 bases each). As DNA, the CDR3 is TGCGCCAGCAGTGTAGGGACCCTATGGACAGATACGCAGTATTTT. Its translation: CASSVGTLWTDTQYF.